This T cell receptor beta chain was retrieved from a study of technical replicates of blood from four donors. The V and J ends lost 8 bases and 4 bases, in that order; junction bases with no gene match: 11. There are 15 residues in the CDR3. Per the germline V gene, CDR1 is MGHDK and CDR2 is SYGVNS. Only in-frame clones appear in the TCRdb table, and some are missing; sequencing was by immunoSEQ multiplex PCR. Here the sample spans 95,000 or so clones, approximately 95% being singletons. This receptor was obtained from a human donor in good health. Sequenced sample: T cells isolated from PBMCs. The chain employs TRBV25-1 and TRBJ1-2; 9 nucleotides align to TRBD1. CDR3 region: CASVGTGKGVYGYTF. The CDR3, as DNA: TGTGCCAGCGTGGGGACAGGGAAAGGGGTCTATGGCTACACCTTC.